This TCR beta chain was sequenced during a study of shared clonotypes between healthy human individuals (dated by TCRdb to 2018 to 2021). For the wider study: A couple of women and three men aged 18 to 49 years were included in the cohort. For each donor, CD4 naive and CD4 memory were each given three plates, CD8 naive was given two plates, and CD8 memory was given one plate. To estimate repertoire size and how much clonotypes are shared between individuals, the study performed deep sequencing of blood TCR repertoires from a few healthy adults. To increase sequencing depth and limit assay-specific biases, different laboratories used diverse techniques to prepare libraries and sequence TCR repertoires. Leukapheresis yielded between about 0.94 and 9 billion PBMCs per donor. What the work shows at the level of the full study, not this receptor alone: When a few donors were compared, the shared fraction of clonotypes was about 5.2% for naive CD4, approximately 3.3% for naive CD8, roughly 2.3% for memory CD4, and 0.35% to 0.4% for memory CD8. Sampling was restricted to blood, and TCR repertoires in tissues likely differ from the TCR repertoires found in blood. Even with the large sequencing depth, rarefaction of the sorted-subset datasets indicated that sequencing was incomplete. Larger estimated clonotype richness was generally found for naive subsets than for memory subsets. Compared with non-shared clonotypes, clonotypes shared by all four sorted-subset donors had higher generation probabilities. The small number of donors limited the genetic and exposure-history diversity represented. Based on pairwise subsampling, the degree of clonotype sharing among donors was expected to be affected by sequencing depth.

TCR CDR3 regions were amplified from genomic DNA by multiplex PCR using the deep immunoSEQ assay. Extracted genomic DNA from each cell subset was distributed evenly across all wells of several immunoSEQ 96-well plates, and each plate was treated as a replicate. For sorted subsets, each replicate PCR was loaded with about 0.2 ug genomic DNA, equivalent to some 27,000 T cell genomes. Purified libraries were measured with a Qubit 3.0 fluorometer, size-checked on a Bioanalyzer 2100, and measured again with the KAPA Library Quantification kit. Every immunoSEQ 96-well plate was sequenced on a dedicated single-read 150-cycle Illumina NextSeq 550 flow cell. The authors' pipeline ran thus. Because the immunoSEQ output held only junctional sequences and lacked quality scores, the filtering could not match the filtering applied to full-length reads. Sequences were annotated with PyIR, a Python wrapper for IgBLAST v1.9, and V/J genes and CDR3 were assigned using IMGT germline references. Reads were filtered out if the reads had weak V/J assignments (E-value above 1e-6), no CDR3, stop codons, out-of-frame junctions, or ambiguous translated residues. V3J clonotypes were defined as sequences sharing an identical inferred V gene, J gene, and CDR3 amino acid sequence. Percentage overlap between repertoires was calculated by dividing the number of shared unique clonotypes by the size of the smaller repertoire. Three approaches were used to assess repertoire richness: RTK rarefaction, the Chao1 estimator, and Recon v2.1 estimates of unobserved clonotypes. OLGA was used to compute generation probabilities for all TCRbeta clonotypes that the gDNA method yielded from a handful of donors. The source is immuneACCESS, and TCRdb retained only in-frame sequences with V and J called. Part of the clones is not carried over; for the studies checked, unresolved V genes explain less than half of this, and the remainder is unexplained. V, J and clone size derive from that table, while D and trimming were established from the DNA sequence. The sample yields about 680,000 clones; around 92% were counted once. Jointly, the top ten make up roughly 22% of the sample.

CD8 naive samples consisted of CD45RO-negative cells that were positively selected for CCR7, yielding a CD45RA+CCR7+ population without TemRA cells. Donors were healthy HIV-negative adults with no recently reported acute infections or vaccinations. Every donor was a Caucasian adult living in Nashville, Tennessee, USA. After blood collection by leukapheresis, PBMCs were isolated using Ficoll-Histopaque density gradient centrifugation and then cryopreserved in the vapor phase of liquid nitrogen. Purity and quantity of every magnetically sorted T cell population were checked by analytical flow cytometry. From each sorted fraction, genomic DNA was isolated and quantified by UV absorbance on a Nanodrop 2000c. Concerning this clone itself: There is no known antigen for this receptor. No base qualities exist here, and no much larger clone lies one base off it.

V is reduced by 2 bases and J by 2 bases, leaving a spacing of 13 bases between them. CDR1 and CDR2 (SNHLY, FYNNEI) derive from the germline V gene. Taken from cysteine to phenylalanine, the CDR3 has 15 residues. This entry keeps only the CDR3 DNA: 45 bases, framed from base 1. This sequence uses TRBV2 and TRBJ2-7; possibly the D gene is TRBD1, per 6 matching bases. Specimen: naive CD8+ T cells sorted from blood. The sample's cell subset or site, from its label and the paper: CD45RA+CCR7+. This TCR derives from a man aged 30 to 45 in good health. CDR3 region: CASSEQGKATYEQYF. The base sequence is TGTGCCAGCAGTGAACAGGGGAAGGCTACCTACGAGCAGTACTTC.